This TCR beta chain appears in the sequencing data of a study of blood T cell repertoires in COVID-19. Background on the study: Both acute and convalescent COVID-19 samples were obtained from the United States, Italy and Spain. Sources were T cells, B-cell-depleted T cells, or PBMCs; the material itself was cDNA or gDNA.

Germline V gene lookup returns CDR1 LGHNA and CDR2 YNFKEQ. There are 17 residues in the CDR3. The V end was cut by 0 bases, the J end by 7 bases, with 18 bases between. In the study's own analysis: Reference gene primer amplification in the assay estimated nucleated cell counts. The assay was immunoSEQ multiplex PCR, and TCRdb's table has in-frame clones only and misses some. That table is the source of V, J and clone size, and D and trimming were worked out from the DNA. The repertoire includes 10,000 or so clones, 70% to 90% of them detected once, and approximately 11% sits in the top ten. Sequenced sample: peripheral blood. The chain employs TRBV4-2 and TRBJ1-4; D might be TRBD1 (6 bases). The source of this sequence is a human donor in a cohort sampled during active COVID-19. CDR3 sequence (DNA): TGTGCCAGCAGCCAAGATTGGCCCGGGGGGCTAGGTGAAAAACTGTTTTTT. This translates into CASSQDWPGGLGEKLFF.